This section outlines one T cell receptor (beta chain) sequence together with its context. Its specificity is not known. Germline CDR1 is ENHRY and CDR2 is SYGVKD. The CDR3 covers 12 residues. The V and J ends lost 6 bases and 11 bases respectively, with 14 bases between them. This entry belongs to a study of cytomegalovirus exposure and HLA in healthy donors. Study as a whole: The study placed 80% to 90% of its approximately 400 genotyped donors in the Caucasian-associated ancestry cluster.

Study results and caveats: In a later analysis, specific HLA alleles were associated with 15,000 or so TCR beta sequences at a 0.05 false discovery rate.

Primers: 60 Vbeta forward and 13 Jbeta reverse. TCRdb's table, derived via immunoSEQ multiplex PCR, lists solely in-frame clones and lacks some. The repertoire has around 110,000 clones, approximately 79% of them found once; the top ten carry approximately 3.6%. The sequencing input was PBMCs. This clonotype originated in a man in his 60s in good health and CMV-seronegative. The chain combines TRBV10-3 with TRBJ1-3; D remains unclear. CDR3 protein: CAIRSGSDAIYF. The CDR3 DNA is TGTGCCATCAGATCCGGGAGTGACGCCATATATTTT.